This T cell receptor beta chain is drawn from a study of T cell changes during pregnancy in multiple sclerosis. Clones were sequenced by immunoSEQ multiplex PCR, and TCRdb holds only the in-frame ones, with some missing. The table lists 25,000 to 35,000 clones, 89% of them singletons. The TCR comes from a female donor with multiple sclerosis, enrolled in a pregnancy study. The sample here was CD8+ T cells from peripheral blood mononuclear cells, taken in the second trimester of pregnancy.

The CDR3 reads CASSQGAYPGDEQFF. In nucleotides, the CDR3 is TGTGCCAGCAGCCAAGGAGCGTACCCAGGGGACGAGCAGTTCTTC. The rearrangement links TRBV14 to TRBJ2-1, with D possibly being TRBD1 (6 bases). The germline V gene encodes CDR1 SGHDN and CDR2 FVKESK. The CDR3 has 15 residues. V was trimmed by 1 base and J by 10 bases, leaving 17 bases between them.